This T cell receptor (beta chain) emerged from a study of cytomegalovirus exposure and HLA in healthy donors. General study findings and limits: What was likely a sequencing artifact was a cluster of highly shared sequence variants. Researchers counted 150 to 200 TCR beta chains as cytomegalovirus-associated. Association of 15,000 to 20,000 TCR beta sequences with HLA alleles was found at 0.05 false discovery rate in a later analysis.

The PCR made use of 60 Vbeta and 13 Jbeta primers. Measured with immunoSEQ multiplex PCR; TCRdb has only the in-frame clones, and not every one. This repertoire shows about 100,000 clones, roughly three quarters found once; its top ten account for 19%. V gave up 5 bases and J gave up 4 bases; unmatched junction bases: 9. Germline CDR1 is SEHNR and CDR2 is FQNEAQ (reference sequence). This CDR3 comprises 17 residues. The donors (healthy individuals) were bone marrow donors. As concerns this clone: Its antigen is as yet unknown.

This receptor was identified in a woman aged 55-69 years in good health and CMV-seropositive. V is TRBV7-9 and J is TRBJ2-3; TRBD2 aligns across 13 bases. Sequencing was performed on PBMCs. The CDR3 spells CASSPLAGGPFSDTQYF. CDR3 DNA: TGTGCCAGCAGCCCACTAGCGGGAGGGCCATTCTCAGATACGCAGTATTTT.